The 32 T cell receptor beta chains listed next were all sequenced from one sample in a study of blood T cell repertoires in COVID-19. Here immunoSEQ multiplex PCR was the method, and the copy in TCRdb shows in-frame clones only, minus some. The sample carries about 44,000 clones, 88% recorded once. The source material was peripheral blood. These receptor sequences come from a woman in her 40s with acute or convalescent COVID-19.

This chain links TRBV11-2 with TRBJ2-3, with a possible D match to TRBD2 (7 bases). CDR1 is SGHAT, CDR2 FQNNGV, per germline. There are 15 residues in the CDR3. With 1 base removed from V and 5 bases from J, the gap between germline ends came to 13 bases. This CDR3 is CASSLVGGAGDTQYF. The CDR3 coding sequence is TGTGCCAGCAGCTTAGTAGGGGGGGCGGGAGATACGCAGTATTTT.

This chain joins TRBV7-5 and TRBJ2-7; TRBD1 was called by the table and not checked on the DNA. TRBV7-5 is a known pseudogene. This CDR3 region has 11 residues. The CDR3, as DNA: TGTGTCAGTCATACAGGGGGCGAGCAGTACTTC. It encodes CVSHTGGEQYF.

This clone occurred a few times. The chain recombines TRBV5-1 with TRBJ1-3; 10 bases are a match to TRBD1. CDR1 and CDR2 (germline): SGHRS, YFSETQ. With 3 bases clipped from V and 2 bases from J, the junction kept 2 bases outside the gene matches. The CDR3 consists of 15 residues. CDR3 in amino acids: CASSSGTGAGNTIYF. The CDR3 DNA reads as TGCGCCAGCAGCTCCGGGACAGGGGCTGGAAACACCATATATTTT.

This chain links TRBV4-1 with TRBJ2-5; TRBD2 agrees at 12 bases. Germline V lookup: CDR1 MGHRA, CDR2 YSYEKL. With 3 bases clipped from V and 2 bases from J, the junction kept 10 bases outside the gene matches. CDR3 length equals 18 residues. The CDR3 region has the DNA TGCGCCAGCAGCCAGCAGACTAGCGGGAGAGGTTCGCAAGAGACCCAGTACTTC. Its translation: CASSQQTSGRGSQETQYF.

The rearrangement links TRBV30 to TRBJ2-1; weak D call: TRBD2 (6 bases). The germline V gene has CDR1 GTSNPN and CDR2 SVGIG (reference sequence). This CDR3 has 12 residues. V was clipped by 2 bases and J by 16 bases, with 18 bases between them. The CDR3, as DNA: TGTGCCTGGAGTCTCCGGGACTCCCGATACTTCTTC. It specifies CAWSLRDSRYFF.

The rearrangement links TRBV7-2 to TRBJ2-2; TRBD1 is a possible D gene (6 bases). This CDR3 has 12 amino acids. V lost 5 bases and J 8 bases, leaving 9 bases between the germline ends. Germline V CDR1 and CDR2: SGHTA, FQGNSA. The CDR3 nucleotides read TGTGCCAGCAGCCATAGGGGGGGGGAGCTGTTTTTT. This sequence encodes CASSHRGGELFF.

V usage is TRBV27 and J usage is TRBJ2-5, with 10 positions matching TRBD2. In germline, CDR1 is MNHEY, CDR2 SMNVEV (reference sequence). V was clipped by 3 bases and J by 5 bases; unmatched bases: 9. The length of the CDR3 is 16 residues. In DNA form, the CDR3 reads TGTGCCAGCAGTTTTTGGGGAGCGGGAGGGTTGGAGACCCAGTACTTC. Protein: CASSFWGAGGLETQYF.

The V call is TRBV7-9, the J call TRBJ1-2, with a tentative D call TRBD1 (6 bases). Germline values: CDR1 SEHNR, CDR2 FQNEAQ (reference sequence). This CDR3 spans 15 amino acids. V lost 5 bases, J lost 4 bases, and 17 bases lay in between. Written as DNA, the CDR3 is TGTGCCAGCAGCACCCAACTGGACAGATTCTATGGCTACACCTTC. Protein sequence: CASSTQLDRFYGYTF. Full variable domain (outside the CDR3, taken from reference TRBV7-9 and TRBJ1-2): DTGVSQNPRHKITKRGQNVTFRCDPISEHNRLYWYRQTLGQGPEFLTYFQNEAQLEKSRLLSDRFSAERPKGSFSTLEIQRTEQGDSAMYLCASSTQLDRFYGYTFGSGTRLTVV.

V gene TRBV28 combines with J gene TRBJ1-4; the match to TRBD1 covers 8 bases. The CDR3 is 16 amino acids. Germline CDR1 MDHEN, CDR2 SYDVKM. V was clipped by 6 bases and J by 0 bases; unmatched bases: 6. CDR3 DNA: TGTGCCAGCAGCTCCACAGGGGGTGCAACTAATGAAAAACTGTTTTTT. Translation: CASSSTGGATNEKLFF.

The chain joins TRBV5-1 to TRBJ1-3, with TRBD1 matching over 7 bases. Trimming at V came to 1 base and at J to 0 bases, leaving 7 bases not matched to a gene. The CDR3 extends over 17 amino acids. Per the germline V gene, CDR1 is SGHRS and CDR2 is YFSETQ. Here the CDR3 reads CASSLSGGPGSGNTIYF. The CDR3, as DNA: TGCGCCAGCAGCTTGTCAGGGGGGCCTGGCTCTGGAAACACCATATATTTT.

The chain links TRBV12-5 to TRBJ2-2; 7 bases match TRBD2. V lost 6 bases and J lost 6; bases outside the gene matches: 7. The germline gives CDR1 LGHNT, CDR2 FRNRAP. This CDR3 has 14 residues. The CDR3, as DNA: TGTGCTAGTGGACTCGGCGGGAGCGCCGGGGAGCTGTTTTTT. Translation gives CASGLGGSAGELFF.

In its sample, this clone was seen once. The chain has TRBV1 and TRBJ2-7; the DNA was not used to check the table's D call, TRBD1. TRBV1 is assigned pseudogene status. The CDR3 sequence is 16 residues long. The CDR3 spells CTSSLPRTGRTYEQYF. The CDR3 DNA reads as TGCACCAGCAGCCTACCGCGGACAGGGAGAACCTACGAGCAGTACTTC.

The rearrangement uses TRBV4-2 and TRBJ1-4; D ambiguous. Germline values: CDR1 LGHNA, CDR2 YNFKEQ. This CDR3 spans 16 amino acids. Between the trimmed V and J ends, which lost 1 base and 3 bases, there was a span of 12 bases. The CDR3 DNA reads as TGTGCCAGCAGCCAAGTAAGGGCGAGGGCTAATGAAAAACTGTTTTTT. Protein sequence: CASSQVRARANEKLFF.

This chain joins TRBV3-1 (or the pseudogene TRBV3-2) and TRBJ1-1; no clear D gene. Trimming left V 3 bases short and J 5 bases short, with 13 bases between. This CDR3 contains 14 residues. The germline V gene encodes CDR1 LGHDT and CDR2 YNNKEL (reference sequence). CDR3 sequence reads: CASSHDEPGTEAFF. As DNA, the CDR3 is TGTGCCAGCAGCCATGATGAACCGGGGACTGAAGCTTTCTTT.

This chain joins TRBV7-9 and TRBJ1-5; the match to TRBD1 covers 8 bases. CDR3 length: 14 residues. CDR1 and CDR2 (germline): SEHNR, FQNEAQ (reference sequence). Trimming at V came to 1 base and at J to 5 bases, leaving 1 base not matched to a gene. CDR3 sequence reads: CASSLGGQDQPQHF. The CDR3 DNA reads TGTGCCAGCAGCTTAGGGGGACAGGATCAGCCCCAGCATTTT.

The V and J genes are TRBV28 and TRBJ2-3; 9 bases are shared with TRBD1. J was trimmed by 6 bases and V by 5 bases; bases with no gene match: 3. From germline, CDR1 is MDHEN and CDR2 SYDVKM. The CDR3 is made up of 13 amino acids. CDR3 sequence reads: CASSLGQGDTQYF. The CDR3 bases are TGTGCCAGCAGTCTCGGACAGGGGGATACGCAGTATTTT.

CDR3 region: CASSLAAVYSNQPQHF. CDR3 coding DNA: TGTGCCAGCAGCTTAGCGGCGGTGTATAGCAATCAGCCCCAGCATTTT. The gene calls are TRBV7-2 and TRBJ1-5; D unclear. This CDR3 has 16 amino acids. Per germline, CDR1 SGHTA and CDR2 FQGNSA. The V end was cut by 0 bases, the J end by 0 bases, with 9 bases between.

CDR3 DNA sequence: TGTGCCAGCAGCCCCCGTTATGGACAGGGGGGAAGAAATGAGCAGTTCTTC. This encodes CASSPRYGQGGRNEQFF. The gene calls are TRBV7-9 and TRBJ2-1; TRBD1 matches at 10 bases. V lost 5 bases and J lost 7; bases outside the gene matches: 14. CDR3 size: 17 residues. From germline, CDR1 is SEHNR and CDR2 FQNEAQ (reference sequence). The variable domain in full, completed from reference TRBV7-9 and TRBJ2-1, reads DTGVSQNPRHKITKRGQNVTFRCDPISEHNRLYWYRQTLGQGPEFLTYFQNEAQLEKSRLLSDRFSAERPKGSFSTLEIQRTEQGDSAMYLCASSPRYGQGGRNEQFFGPGTRLTVL.

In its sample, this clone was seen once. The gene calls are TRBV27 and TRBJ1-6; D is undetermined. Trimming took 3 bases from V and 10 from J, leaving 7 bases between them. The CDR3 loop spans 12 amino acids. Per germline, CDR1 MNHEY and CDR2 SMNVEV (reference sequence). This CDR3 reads CASSFRESPLHF. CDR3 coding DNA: TGTGCCAGCAGTTTTCGGGAGTCACCCCTCCACTTT.

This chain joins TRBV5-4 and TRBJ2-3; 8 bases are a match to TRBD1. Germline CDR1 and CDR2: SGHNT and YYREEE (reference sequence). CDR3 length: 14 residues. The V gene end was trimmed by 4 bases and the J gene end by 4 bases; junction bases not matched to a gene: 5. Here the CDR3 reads CASSGIQGADTQYF. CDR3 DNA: TGTGCCAGCAGCGGAATACAGGGGGCAGATACGCAGTATTTT. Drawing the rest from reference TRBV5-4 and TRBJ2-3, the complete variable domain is ETGVTQSPTHLIKTRGQQVTLRCSSQSGHNTVSWYQQALGQGPQFIFQYYREEENGRGNFPPRFSGLQFPNYSSELNVNALELDDSALYLCASSGIQGADTQYFGPGTRLTVL.

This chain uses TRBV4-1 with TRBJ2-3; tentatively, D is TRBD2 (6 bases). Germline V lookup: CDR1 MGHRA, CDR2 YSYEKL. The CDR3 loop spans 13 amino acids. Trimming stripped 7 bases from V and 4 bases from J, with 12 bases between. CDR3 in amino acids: CASMPSEADTQYF. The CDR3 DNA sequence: TGCGCCAGCATGCCTAGCGAGGCAGATACGCAGTATTTT.

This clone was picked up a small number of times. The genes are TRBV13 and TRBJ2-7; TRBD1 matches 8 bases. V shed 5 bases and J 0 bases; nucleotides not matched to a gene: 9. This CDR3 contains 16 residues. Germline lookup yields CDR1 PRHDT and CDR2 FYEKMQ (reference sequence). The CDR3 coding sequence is TGTGCCAGCAGCCCTCCGTGGACAGGGAGCTCCTACGAGCAGTACTTC. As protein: CASSPPWTGSSYEQYF.

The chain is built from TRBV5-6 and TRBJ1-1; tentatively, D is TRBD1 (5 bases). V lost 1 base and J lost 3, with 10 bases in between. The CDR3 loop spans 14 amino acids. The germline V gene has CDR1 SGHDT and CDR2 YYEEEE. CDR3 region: CASSLPSGHTEAFF. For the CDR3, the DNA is TGTGCCAGCAGCTTGCCGTCAGGGCACACTGAAGCTTTCTTT.

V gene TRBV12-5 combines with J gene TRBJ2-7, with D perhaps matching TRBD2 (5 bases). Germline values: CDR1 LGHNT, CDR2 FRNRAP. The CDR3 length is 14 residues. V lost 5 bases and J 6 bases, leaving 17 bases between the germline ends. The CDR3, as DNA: TGTGCTAGTGGTCTGGAAGGGAGTCCACCCGAGCAGTACTTC. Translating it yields CASGLEGSPPEQYF.

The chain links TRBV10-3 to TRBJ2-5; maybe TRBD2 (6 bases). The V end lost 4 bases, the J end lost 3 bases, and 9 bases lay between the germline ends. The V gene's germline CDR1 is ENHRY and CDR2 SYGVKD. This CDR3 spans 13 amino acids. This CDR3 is CAISVGEEETQYF. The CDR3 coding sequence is TGTGCCATCAGTGTAGGGGAGGAAGAGACCCAGTACTTC.

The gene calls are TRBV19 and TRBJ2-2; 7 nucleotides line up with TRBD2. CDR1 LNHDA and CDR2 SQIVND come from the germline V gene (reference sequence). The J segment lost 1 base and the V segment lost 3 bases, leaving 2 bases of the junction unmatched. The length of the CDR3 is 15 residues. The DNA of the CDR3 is TGTGCCAGTAGTATGGGGAGGGGGAACACCGGGGAGCTGTTTTTT. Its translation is CASSMGRGNTGELFF.

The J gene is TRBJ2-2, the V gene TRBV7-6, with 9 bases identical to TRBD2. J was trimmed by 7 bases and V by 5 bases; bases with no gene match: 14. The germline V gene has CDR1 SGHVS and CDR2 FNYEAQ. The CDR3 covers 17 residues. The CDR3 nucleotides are TGTGCCAGCAGCCGAGTGGGTAGCGGGGGTTACGGCGGGGAGCTGTTTTTT. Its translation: CASSRVGSGGYGGELFF.

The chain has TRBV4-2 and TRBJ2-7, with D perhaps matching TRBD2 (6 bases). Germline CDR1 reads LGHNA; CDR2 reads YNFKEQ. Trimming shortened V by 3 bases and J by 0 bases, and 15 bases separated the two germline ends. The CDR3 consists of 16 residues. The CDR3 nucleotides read TGTGCCAGCAGCCACACTCGAGCGGGTAGCTCCTACGAGCAGTACTTC. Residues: CASSHTRAGSSYEQYF.

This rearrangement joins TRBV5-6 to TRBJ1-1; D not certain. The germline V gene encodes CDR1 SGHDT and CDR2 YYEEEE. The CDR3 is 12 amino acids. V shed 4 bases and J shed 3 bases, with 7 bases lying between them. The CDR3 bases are TGTGCCAGCAGCCGGGAGGACACTGAAGCTTTCTTT. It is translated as CASSREDTEAFF.

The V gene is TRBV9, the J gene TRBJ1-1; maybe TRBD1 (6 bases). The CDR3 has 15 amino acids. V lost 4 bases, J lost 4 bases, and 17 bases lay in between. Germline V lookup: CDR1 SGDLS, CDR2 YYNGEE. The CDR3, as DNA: TGTGCCAGCAGCCCCGGCCCAGGGGCAACCACTGAAGCTTTCTTT. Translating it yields CASSPGPGATTEAFF.

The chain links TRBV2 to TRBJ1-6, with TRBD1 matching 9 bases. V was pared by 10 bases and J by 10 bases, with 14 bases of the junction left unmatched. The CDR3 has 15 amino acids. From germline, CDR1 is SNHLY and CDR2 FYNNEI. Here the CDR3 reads CATRLGQGIMSPLHF. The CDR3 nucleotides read TGTGCCACCCGCCTGGGACAGGGAATTATGTCACCCCTCCACTTT.

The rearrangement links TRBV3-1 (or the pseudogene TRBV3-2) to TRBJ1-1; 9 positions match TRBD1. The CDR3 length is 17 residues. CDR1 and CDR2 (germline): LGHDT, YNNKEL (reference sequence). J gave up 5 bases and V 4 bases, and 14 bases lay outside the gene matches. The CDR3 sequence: CASSRKDRGKGGTEAFF. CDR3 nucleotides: TGTGCCAGCAGCCGTAAAGACAGGGGGAAGGGCGGTACTGAAGCTTTCTTT.